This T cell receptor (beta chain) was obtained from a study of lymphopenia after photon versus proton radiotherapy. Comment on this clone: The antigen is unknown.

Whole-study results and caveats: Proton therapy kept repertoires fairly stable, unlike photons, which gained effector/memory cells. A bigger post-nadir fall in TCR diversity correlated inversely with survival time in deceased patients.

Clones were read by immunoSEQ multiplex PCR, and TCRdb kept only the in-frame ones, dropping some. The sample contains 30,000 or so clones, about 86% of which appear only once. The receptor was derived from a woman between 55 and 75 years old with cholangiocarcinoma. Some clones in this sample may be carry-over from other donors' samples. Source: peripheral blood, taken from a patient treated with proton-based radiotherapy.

CDR3 sequence reads: CASSLSPANTGELFF. The CDR3 nucleotides are TGTGCCAGCAGCTTATCCCCAGCGAACACCGGGGAGCTGTTTTTT. The chain combines TRBV7-3 with TRBJ2-2; D call uncertain. This CDR3 contains 15 residues. V lost 2 bases and J lost 0, with 7 bases in between. The V gene's germline CDR1 is SGHTA and CDR2 FQGTGA.